This is a list of T cell receptor beta chains from one sample in a study of cytomegalovirus exposure and HLA in healthy donors. Sequenced by immunoSEQ multiplex PCR; TCRdb stores in-frame clones only, minus some. Here the sample spans around 150,000 clones, roughly 9.4% being singletons. The sequenced sample consisted of PBMCs. These receptors all stem from a male donor in good health and CMV-seronegative. CDR3s include the opening cysteine and the closing phenylalanine or tryptophan. Fields, in order: clone size, V gene, D gene, J gene, CDR3 DNA, CDR3 protein. The D gene is left open where the match is weak. Some rows mark clone size as missing; the rest say once, few, many or name a class of expanded clone.

abundance: .; v_gene: TRBV27; d_gene: TRBD1; j_gene: TRBJ1-5; CDR3nt: TGTGCCAGCAGTGACAGGGTCGCCAATCAGCCCCAGCATTTT; CDR3aa: CASSDRVANQPQHF
abundance: few; v_gene: TRBV6-6; d_gene: .; j_gene: TRBJ2-5; CDR3nt: TGTGCCAGCCGCGGAGTCCAAGAGACCCAGTACTTC; CDR3aa: CASRGVQETQYF
abundance: .; v_gene: TRBV25-1; d_gene: .; j_gene: TRBJ2-7; CDR3nt: TGTGCCAGCAGTGAAAGTCGGGGCGGGGTTGGGGAGCAGTACTTC; CDR3aa: CASSESRGGVGEQYF
abundance: few; v_gene: TRBV28; d_gene: TRBD2; j_gene: TRBJ2-3; CDR3nt: TGTGCCAGCAGTTCTTACGGGACTACTAGTACGCAGTATTTT; CDR3aa: CASSSYGTTSTQYF
abundance: few; v_gene: TRBV27; d_gene: .; j_gene: TRBJ1-6; CDR3nt: TGTGCCAGCAGGGGCGGGACGGTCAATTCACCCCTCCACTTT; CDR3aa: CASRGGTVNSPLHF
abundance: few; v_gene: TRBV29-1; d_gene: .; j_gene: TRBJ1-1; CDR3nt: TGCAGCGTTTCCAGGGCCCAGGACGCTTTCTTT; CDR3aa: CSVSRAQDAFF
abundance: few; v_gene: TRBV7-9; d_gene: TRBD2; j_gene: TRBJ2-1; CDR3nt: TGTGCCAGCAGCTCCTCCCTTAGCGGGAGACGTAGTGATGAGCAGTTCTTC; CDR3aa: CASSSSLSGRRSDEQFF
abundance: few; v_gene: TRBV7-2; d_gene: TRBD2; j_gene: TRBJ2-3; CDR3nt: TGTGCCAGCAGCACCCTAGCGGGAGATACGCAGTATTTT; CDR3aa: CASSTLAGDTQYF
abundance: few; v_gene: TRBV10-3; d_gene: TRBD2; j_gene: TRBJ2-5; CDR3nt: TGTGCCATCAGTGAGGGGCTAGCGGGAGGGGGTCAAGAGACCCAGTACTTC; CDR3aa: CAISEGLAGGGQETQYF
abundance: .; v_gene: TRBV29-1; d_gene: TRBD1; j_gene: TRBJ1-1; CDR3nt: TGCAGCGTCTGGGGCCGACAGGGCGCAGCTTTCTTT; CDR3aa: CSVWGRQGAAFF
abundance: .; v_gene: TRBV4-3; d_gene: TRBD1; j_gene: TRBJ1-3; CDR3nt: TGCGCCAGCAGCAACAGGGGTTCGGACACCATATATTTT; CDR3aa: CASSNRGSDTIYF
abundance: .; v_gene: TRBV7-9; d_gene: .; j_gene: TRBJ2-5; CDR3nt: TGTGCCAGCAGCTTTCCTGCGGGCTCCCAAGAGACCCAGTACTTC; CDR3aa: CASSFPAGSQETQYF
abundance: few; v_gene: TRBV6-5; d_gene: TRBD2; j_gene: TRBJ2-3; CDR3nt: TGTGCCAGCAGTTACTCAGGCGGGGGGGCCCTTGATACGCAGTATTTT; CDR3aa: CASSYSGGGALDTQYF
abundance: few; v_gene: TRBV6-5; d_gene: TRBD1; j_gene: TRBJ2-7; CDR3nt: TGTGCCAGCAGTTCCCCGGGACAGAACTACGAGCAGTACTTC; CDR3aa: CASSSPGQNYEQYF